The rows below give T cell receptor beta chains drawn from one sample of a study of PD-1 blockade in classical Hodgkin lymphoma. Data came from immunoSEQ multiplex PCR; TCRdb stores just in-frame clones and leaves some out. The sample lists around 99,000 clones; about four fifths were seen once. The sample in question was peripheral blood mononuclear cells (PBMCs), obtained before the second cycle of nivolumab. All receptors derive from a human donor with classical Hodgkin lymphoma. Both conserved end residues are part of each CDR3. A D gene is named only where the DNA matches it firmly. Clone sizes are given selectively: once, few, many, or a class where the clone is expanded.

j_gene: TRBJ2-3
d_gene: -
v_gene: TRBV4-1
len: 17
abundance: -
CDR3aa: CASSQEEGRFRTDTQYF
CDR3nt: TGCGCCAGCAGCCAAGAAGAGGGGAGGTTCCGCACAGATACGCAGTATTTT

j_gene: TRBJ2-7
d_gene: TRBD2
v_gene: TRBV4-3
len: 14
abundance: -
CDR3aa: CASSRTSGLYEQYF
CDR3nt: TGCGCCAGCAGCCGGACTAGCGGGTTATACGAGCAGTACTTC

j_gene: TRBJ1-1
d_gene: -
v_gene: TRBV28
len: 13
abundance: -
CDR3aa: CASTGGGMVRAFF
CDR3nt: TGTGCCAGCACCGGCGGGGGGATGGTGAGGGCTTTCTTT

j_gene: TRBJ2-2
d_gene: -
v_gene: TRBV9
len: 14
abundance: -
CDR3aa: CASSVGDYTGELFF
CDR3nt: TGTGCCAGCAGCGTAGGGGATTACACCGGGGAGCTGTTTTTT

j_gene: TRBJ1-1
d_gene: -
v_gene: TRBV14
len: 14
abundance: -
CDR3aa: CASSQQGSGTEAFF
CDR3nt: TGTGCCAGCAGCCAACAAGGGAGTGGCACTGAAGCTTTCTTT

j_gene: TRBJ1-2
d_gene: TRBD1
v_gene: TRBV28
len: 12
abundance: once
CDR3aa: CASSQTGSGSAF
CDR3nt: TGTGCCAGCAGCCAGACAGGGTCCGGCTCCGCCTTC

j_gene: TRBJ1-5
d_gene: -
v_gene: TRBV5-1
len: 13
abundance: -
CDR3aa: CASSLAEDQPQHF
CDR3nt: TGCGCCAGCAGCTTGGCTGAGGATCAGCCCCAGCATTTT

j_gene: TRBJ2-3
d_gene: -
v_gene: TRBV10-1
len: 15
abundance: -
CDR3aa: CASSESGGARDTQYF
CDR3nt: TGCGCCAGCAGTGAGTCTGGGGGGGCAAGAGATACGCAGTATTTT

j_gene: TRBJ2-6
d_gene: -
v_gene: TRBV27
len: 14
abundance: -
CDR3aa: CASSPLAGANVLTF
CDR3nt: TGTGCCAGCAGTCCCCTTGCCGGGGCCAACGTCCTGACTTTC

j_gene: TRBJ1-1
d_gene: TRBD1
v_gene: TRBV4-2
len: 17
abundance: -
CDR3aa: CASSRLRAGGEGTEAFF
CDR3nt: TGTGCCAGCAGCCGCCTGAGGGCAGGGGGCGAGGGCACTGAAGCTTTCTTT

j_gene: TRBJ1-5
d_gene: TRBD1
v_gene: TRBV6-1
len: 15
abundance: -
CDR3aa: CASSEVGTGNQPQHF
CDR3nt: TGTGCCAGCAGTGAAGTGGGGACAGGCAATCAGCCCCAGCATTTT

j_gene: TRBJ2-2
d_gene: -
v_gene: TRBV10-3
len: 16
abundance: -
CDR3aa: CAISDRGGGRTGELFF
CDR3nt: TGTGCCATCAGTGATAGGGGGGGCGGACGCACCGGGGAGCTGTTTTTT

j_gene: TRBJ2-1
d_gene: TRBD2
v_gene: TRBV14
len: 18
abundance: -
CDR3aa: CASSQVGVAGSSYNEQFF
CDR3nt: TGTGCCAGCAGCCAAGTTGGGGTAGCGGGGAGCTCCTACAATGAGCAGTTCTTC

j_gene: TRBJ2-1
d_gene: TRBD2
v_gene: TRBV5-1
len: 17
abundance: -
CDR3aa: CASSLTSGYSSYNEQFF
CDR3nt: TGCGCCAGCAGCTTGACTAGCGGGTACTCATCCTACAATGAGCAGTTCTTC

j_gene: TRBJ2-7
d_gene: -
v_gene: TRBV10-3
len: 12
abundance: -
CDR3aa: CATRRGSYEQYF
CDR3nt: TGTGCCACCCGTCGGGGGTCCTACGAGCAGTACTTC

j_gene: TRBJ1-1
d_gene: TRBD1
v_gene: TRBV7-9
len: 16
abundance: -
CDR3aa: CASSPKDRGMNTEAFF
CDR3nt: TGTGCCAGCAGCCCAAAGGACAGGGGTATGAACACTGAAGCTTTCTTT

j_gene: TRBJ1-5
d_gene: TRBD1
v_gene: TRBV4-2
len: 15
abundance: once
CDR3aa: CASSQAGQGNQPQHF
CDR3nt: TGTGCCAGCAGCCAAGCCGGACAGGGGAATCAGCCCCAGCATTTT

j_gene: TRBJ1-3
d_gene: -
v_gene: TRBV28
len: 17
abundance: once
CDR3aa: CASSPQGLGDSGNTIYF
CDR3nt: TGTGCCAGCAGTCCCCAGGGATTGGGGGACTCTGGAAACACCATATATTTT

j_gene: TRBJ1-1
d_gene: TRBD1
v_gene: TRBV6-6
len: 14
abundance: -
CDR3aa: CASSFGTANTEAFF
CDR3nt: TGTGCCAGCAGCTTTGGGACAGCGAACACTGAAGCTTTCTTT

j_gene: TRBJ1-1
d_gene: -
v_gene: TRBV2
len: 16
abundance: -
CDR3aa: CASSESRGRGNTEAFF
CDR3nt: TGTGCCAGCAGTGAAAGCAGGGGTCGCGGGAACACTGAAGCTTTCTTT

j_gene: TRBJ1-5
d_gene: TRBD1
v_gene: TRBV4-1
len: 14
abundance: -
CDR3aa: CASSRQGLSQPQHF
CDR3nt: TGCGCCAGCAGCCGACAGGGTCTTAGTCAGCCCCAGCATTTT

j_gene: TRBJ2-2
d_gene: TRBD2
v_gene: TRBV30
len: 17
abundance: -
CDR3aa: CAWRGGLAGAMTGELFF
CDR3nt: TGTGCCTGGAGGGGGGGACTAGCGGGAGCTATGACCGGGGAGCTGTTTTTT